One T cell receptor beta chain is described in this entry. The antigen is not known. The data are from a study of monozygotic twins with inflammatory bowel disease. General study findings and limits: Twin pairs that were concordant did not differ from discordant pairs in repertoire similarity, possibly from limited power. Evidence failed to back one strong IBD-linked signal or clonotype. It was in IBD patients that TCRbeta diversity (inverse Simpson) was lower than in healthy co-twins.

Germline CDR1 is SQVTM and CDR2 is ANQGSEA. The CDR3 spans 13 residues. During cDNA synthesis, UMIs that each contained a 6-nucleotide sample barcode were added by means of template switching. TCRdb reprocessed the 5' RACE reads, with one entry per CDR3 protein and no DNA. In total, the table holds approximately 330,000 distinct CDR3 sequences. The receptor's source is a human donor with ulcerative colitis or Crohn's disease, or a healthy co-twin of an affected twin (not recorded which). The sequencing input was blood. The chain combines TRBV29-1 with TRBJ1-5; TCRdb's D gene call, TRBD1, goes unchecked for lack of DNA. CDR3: CSVVVTENQPQHF.